This T cell receptor (beta chain) derives from a study of sequential checkpoint blockade in melanoma. Between the trimmed V and J ends, which lost 7 bases and 3 bases, there was a span of 24 bases. The CDR3 is 17 amino acids. Germline V gene data show CDR1 as LNHNV and CDR2 as YYDKDF (reference sequence). Sequencing was performed with immunoSEQ multiplex PCR; in TCRdb, only in-frame clones are kept and a portion is missing. Among about 4,900 clones listed, 34% were seen once. Treatment described: randomized to nivolumab then ipilimumab (arm A) or the reverse (arm B). This clone was observed a few times.

The clonotype was recovered from a human donor with melanoma. The J gene is TRBJ1-1, the V gene TRBV15, with unresolved D. Material: tumor tissue (inferred from file names), obtained from a patient given nivolumab and ipilimumab in sequence. The CDR3 coding sequence is TGTGCCACCACCCCAAGTCTGGGTATAGGTCGGGACACTGAAGCTTTCTTT. Its translation: CATTPSLGIGRDTEAFF.